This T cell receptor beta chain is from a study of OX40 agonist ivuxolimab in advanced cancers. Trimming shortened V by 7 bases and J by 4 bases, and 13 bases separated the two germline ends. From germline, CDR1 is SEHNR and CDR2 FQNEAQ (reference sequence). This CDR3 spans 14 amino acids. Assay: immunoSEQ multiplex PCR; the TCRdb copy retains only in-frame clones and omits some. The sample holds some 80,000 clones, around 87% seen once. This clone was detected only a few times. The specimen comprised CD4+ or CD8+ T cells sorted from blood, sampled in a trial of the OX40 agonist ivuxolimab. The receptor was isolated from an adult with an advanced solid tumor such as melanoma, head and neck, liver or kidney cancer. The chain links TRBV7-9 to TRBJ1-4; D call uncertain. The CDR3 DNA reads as TGTGCCAGCACCCCCGGGCTGTTTAATGAAAAACTGTTTTTT. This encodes CASTPGLFNEKLFF.